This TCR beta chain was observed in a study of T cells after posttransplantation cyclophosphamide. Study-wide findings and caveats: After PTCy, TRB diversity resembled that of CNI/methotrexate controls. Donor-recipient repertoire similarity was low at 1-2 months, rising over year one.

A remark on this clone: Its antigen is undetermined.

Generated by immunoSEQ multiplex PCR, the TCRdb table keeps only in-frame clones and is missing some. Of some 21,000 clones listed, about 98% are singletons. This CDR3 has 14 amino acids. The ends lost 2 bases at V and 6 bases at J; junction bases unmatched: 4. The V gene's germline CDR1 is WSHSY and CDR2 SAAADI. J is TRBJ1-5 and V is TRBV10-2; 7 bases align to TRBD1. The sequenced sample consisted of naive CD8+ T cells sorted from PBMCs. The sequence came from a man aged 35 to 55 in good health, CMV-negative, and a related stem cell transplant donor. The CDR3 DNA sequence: TGCGCCAGCAGTGAGGACAGGGAAATTCAGCCCCAGCATTTT. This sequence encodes CASSEDREIQPQHF.